This T cell receptor beta chain was sequenced in a study of control samples from healthy donors and cancer patients. Generated by immunoSEQ multiplex PCR, the TCRdb table keeps only in-frame clones and is missing some. The clone table shows around 190,000 clones, with the ten largest holding roughly 2%. The sample comprised blood. The TCR was taken from a woman aged 25 to 39 in good health.

The CDR3 nucleotides read TGTGCCAGCAGTTTATACGGCGACTCTGAAGCTTTCTTT. Amino acids: CASSLYGDSEAFF. The J gene is TRBJ1-1, the V gene TRBV27; D call uncertain. Trimming removed 1 base from V and 6 bases from J, with 9 bases in between. This CDR3 region has 13 residues. CDR1 is MNHEY and CDR2 is SMNVEV in the germline V gene (reference sequence).